This TCR beta chain derives from a study of T cell changes during pregnancy in multiple sclerosis. The assay was immunoSEQ multiplex PCR, and TCRdb's table has in-frame clones only and misses some. The repertoire has about 39,000 clones, 90% to 95% of them found once; the top ten carry approximately 0.35%. The clonotype originates from a female donor with multiple sclerosis, enrolled in a pregnancy study. The starting material was CD4+ T cells from peripheral blood mononuclear cells, obtained after pregnancy.

Written as DNA, the CDR3 is TGCGCCAGCAGCGCCGGTGGGACTAGCACAGATACGCAGTATTTT. Residues: CASSAGGTSTDTQYF. The chain uses TRBV5-1 and TRBJ2-3; tentatively, D is TRBD2 (6 bases). Germline values: CDR1 SGHRS, CDR2 YFSETQ. V was trimmed by 4 bases and J by 0 bases, leaving 12 bases between them. The CDR3 is made up of 15 amino acids.